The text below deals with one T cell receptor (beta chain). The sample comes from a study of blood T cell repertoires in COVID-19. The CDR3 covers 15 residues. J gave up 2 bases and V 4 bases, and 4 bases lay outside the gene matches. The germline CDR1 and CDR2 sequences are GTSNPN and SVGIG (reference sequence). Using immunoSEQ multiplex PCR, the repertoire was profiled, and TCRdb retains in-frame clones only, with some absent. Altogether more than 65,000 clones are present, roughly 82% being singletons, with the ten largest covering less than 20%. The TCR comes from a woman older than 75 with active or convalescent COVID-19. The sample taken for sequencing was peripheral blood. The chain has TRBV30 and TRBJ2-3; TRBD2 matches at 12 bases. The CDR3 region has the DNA TGTGCCTGGATCCCTAGCGGGGGGGTCACAGATACGCAGTATTTT. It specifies CAWIPSGGVTDTQYF.